This T cell receptor beta chain was captured by sequencing in a study of CD8 T cells in ankylosing spondylitis. Whole-study findings and limits: Past studies reported some motif variants in reactive arthritis synovial fluid and blood. Enrichment of disease-linked clones was reportedly significant in matched ankylosing spondylitis synovial fluid. Disease-linked clones bore a CD8+ phenotype, appearing relatively rarely in peripheral blood.

V was clipped by 2 bases and J by 4 bases, with 16 bases between them. The CDR3 sequence is 15 residues long. From germline, CDR1 is SGHKS and CDR2 YYEKEE (reference sequence). In regard to this clonotype: Its cognate antigen is unknown.

Library preparation for TCR beta used quantitative 5'-RACE with molecular barcodes. TCRdb reprocessed the 5' RACE reads via MiXCR and lists one record per CDR3 protein. The data contain nearly 350,000 distinct CDR3 sequences, roughly 14% of them singletons. This chain links TRBV5-5 with TRBJ2-7; TRBD1 is a possible D gene (6 bases). The sequenced sample was blood, either unsorted or a sorted T cell fraction (not recorded which). The receptor was derived from a male donor with ankylosing spondylitis or in good health (not recorded which). CDR3 nucleotide sequence: TGTGCCAGCAGCTTTGGGTCCGGGACACAGTACGAGCAGTACTTC. It specifies CASSFGSGTQYEQYF. Variable domain in full (rest from reference TRBV5-5 and TRBJ2-7): DAGVTQSPTHLIKTRGQQVTLRCSPISGHKSVSWYQQVLGQGPQFIFQYYEKEERGRGNFPDRFSARQFPNYSSELNVNALLLGDSALYLCASSFGSGTQYEQYFGPGTRLTVT.